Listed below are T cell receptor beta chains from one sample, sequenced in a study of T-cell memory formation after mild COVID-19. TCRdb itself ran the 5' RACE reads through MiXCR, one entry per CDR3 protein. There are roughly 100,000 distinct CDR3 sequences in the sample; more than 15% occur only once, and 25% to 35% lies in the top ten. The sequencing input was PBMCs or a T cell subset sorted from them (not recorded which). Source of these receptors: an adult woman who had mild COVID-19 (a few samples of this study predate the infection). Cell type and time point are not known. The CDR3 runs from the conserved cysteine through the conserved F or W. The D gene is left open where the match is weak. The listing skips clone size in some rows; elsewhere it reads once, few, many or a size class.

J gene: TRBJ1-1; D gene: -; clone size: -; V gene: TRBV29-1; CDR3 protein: CSVEGVNTEAFF; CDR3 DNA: TGCAGCGTTGAAGGGGTGAACACTGAAGCTTTCTTT
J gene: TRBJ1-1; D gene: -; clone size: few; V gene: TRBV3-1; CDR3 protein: CASSHKLASAEAFF; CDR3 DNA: TGTGCCAGCAGCCACAAACTGGCGTCCGCTGAAGCTTTCTTT
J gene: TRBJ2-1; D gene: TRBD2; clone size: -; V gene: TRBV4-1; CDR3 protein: CASSLLAGGPYNEQFF; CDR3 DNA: TGCGCCAGCAGCCTCCTAGCGGGGGGTCCCTACAATGAGCAGTTCTTC
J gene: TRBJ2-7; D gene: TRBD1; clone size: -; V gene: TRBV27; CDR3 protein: CASSTSGTGVHEQYF; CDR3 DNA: TGTGCCAGCAGTACCTCCGGGACAGGTGTCCACGAGCAGTACTTC
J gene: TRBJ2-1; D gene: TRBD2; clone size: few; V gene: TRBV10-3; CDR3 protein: CAISEMVAGGPKEQFF; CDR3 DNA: TGTGCCATCAGTGAGATGGTAGCGGGAGGGCCTAAGGAGCAGTTCTTC
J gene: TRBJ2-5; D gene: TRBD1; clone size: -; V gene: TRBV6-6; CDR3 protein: CASSFLSSGTGVGETQYF; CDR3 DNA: TGTGCCAGCAGTTTCCTCTCTTCCGGGACAGGGGTCGGGGAGACCCAGTACTTC
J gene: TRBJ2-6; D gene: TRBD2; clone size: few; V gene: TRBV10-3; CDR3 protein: CAISAATPAGEISGANVLTF; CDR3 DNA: TGTGCCATCAGTGCCGCAACCCCAGCGGGAGAGATCTCTGGGGCCAACGTCCTGACTTTC
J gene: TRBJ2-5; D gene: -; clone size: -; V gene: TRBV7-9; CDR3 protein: CASSSTGEETQYF; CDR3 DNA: TGTGCCAGCAGCTCCACCGGAGAAGAGACCCAGTACTTC
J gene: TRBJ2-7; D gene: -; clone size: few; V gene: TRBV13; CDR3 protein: CASSSTVHEQYF; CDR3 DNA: TGTGCCAGCAGCTCGACGGTCCACGAGCAGTACTTC
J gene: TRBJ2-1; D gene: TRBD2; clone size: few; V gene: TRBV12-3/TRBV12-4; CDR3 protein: CASSLGLAGNEQFF; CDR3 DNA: TGTGCCAGCAGTTTGGGACTAGCTGGAAATGAGCAGTTCTTC
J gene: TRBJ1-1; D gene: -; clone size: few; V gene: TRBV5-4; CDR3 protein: CASSLTTGNTEAFF; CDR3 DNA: TGTGCCAGCAGCTTAACCACGGGGAACACTGAAGCTTTCTTT
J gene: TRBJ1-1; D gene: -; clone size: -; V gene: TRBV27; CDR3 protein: CASRGGLVNTEAFF; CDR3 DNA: TGTGCCAGCAGGGGTGGTTTGGTGAACACTGAAGCTTTCTTT
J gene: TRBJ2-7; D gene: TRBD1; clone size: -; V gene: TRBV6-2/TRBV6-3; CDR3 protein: CASSYITGTGYSYEQYF; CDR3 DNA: TGTGCCAGCAGTTACATCACCGGGACAGGGTACTCCTACGAGCAGTACTTC
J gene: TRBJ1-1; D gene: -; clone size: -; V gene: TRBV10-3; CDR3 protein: CAISESKASSANTEAFF; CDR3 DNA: TGTGCCATCAGTGAGTCGAAGGCCTCGTCGGCGAACACTGAAGCTTTCTTT
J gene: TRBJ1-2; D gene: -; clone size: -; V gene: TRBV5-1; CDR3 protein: CASSLAQGEGYTF; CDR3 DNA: TGCGCCAGCAGCTTGGCGCAGGGCGAAGGCTACACCTTC
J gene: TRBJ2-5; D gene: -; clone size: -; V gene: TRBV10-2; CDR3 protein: CASSESKGWETQYF; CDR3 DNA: TGCGCCAGCAGTGAGTCTAAGGGATGGGAGACCCAGTACTTC
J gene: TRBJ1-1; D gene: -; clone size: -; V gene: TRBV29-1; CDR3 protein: CSVGEVEAFF; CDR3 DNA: TGCAGCGTGGGGGAGGTTGAAGCTTTCTTT
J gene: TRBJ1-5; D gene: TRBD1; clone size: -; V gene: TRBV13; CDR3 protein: CASSSSRDRGQPQHF; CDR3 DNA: TGTGCCAGCAGCTCCAGCCGGGACAGGGGTCAGCCCCAGCATTTT
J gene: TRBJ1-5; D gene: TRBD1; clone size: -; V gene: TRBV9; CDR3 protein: CASSVDGTGNQPQHF; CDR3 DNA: TGTGCCAGCAGCGTAGACGGGACAGGGAATCAGCCCCAGCATTTT
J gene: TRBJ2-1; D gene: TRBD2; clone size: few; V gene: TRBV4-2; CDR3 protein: CASSQDRIAGVTVGDEQFF; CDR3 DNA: TGTGCCAGCAGCCAAGATCGGATAGCGGGAGTAACGGTGGGTGATGAGCAGTTCTTC
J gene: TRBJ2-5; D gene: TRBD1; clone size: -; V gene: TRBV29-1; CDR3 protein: CSVADRVVPQETQYF; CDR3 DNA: TGCAGCGTTGCGGACAGGGTCGTTCCTCAAGAGACCCAGTACTTC
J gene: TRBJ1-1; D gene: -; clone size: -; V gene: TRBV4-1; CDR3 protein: CASSQAVTTTEAFF; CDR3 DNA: TGCGCCAGCAGCCAAGCGGTAACAACTACTGAAGCTTTCTTT
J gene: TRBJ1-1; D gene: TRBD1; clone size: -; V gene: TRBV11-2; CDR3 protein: CASSPWDSGRTEAFF; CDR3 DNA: TGTGCCAGCAGCCCCTGGGACAGCGGTAGGACTGAAGCTTTCTTT
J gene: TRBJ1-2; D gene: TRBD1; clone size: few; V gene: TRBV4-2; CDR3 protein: CASSQFPWDRDGYTF; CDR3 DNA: TGTGCCAGCAGCCAGTTTCCCTGGGACAGGGATGGCTACACCTTC
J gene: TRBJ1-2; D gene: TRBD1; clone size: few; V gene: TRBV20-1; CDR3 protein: CSARHQGAYYGYTF; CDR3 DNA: TGCAGTGCTAGGCACCAGGGGGCTTACTATGGCTACACCTTC
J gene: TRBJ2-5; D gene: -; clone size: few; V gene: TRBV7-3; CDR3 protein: CASSLVFSSRETQYF; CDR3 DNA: TGTGCCAGCAGCTTAGTCTTTAGCAGCCGCGAGACCCAGTACTTC
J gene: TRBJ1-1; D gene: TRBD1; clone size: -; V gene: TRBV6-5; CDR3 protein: CASSQIPGQGINTEAFF; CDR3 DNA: TGTGCCAGCAGTCAAATCCCGGGACAGGGAATAAACACTGAAGCTTTCTTT
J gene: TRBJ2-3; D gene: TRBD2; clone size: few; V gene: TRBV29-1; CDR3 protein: CSDVSGGAGTDTQYF; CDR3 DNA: TGCAGCGATGTGAGCGGGGGGGCCGGCACAGATACGCAGTATTTT
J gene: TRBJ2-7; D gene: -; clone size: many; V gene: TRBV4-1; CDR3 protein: CASSHFSELSYEQYF; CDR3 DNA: TGCGCCAGCAGCCACTTCAGCGAACTCTCCTACGAGCAGTACTTC
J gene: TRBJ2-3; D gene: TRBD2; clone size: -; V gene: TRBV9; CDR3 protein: CASSPPAGGDTQYF; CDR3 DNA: TGTGCCAGCAGCCCCCCGGCGGGGGGGGATACGCAGTATTTT
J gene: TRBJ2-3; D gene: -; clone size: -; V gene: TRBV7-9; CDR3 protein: CASSSDGSTDTQYF; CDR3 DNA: TGTGCCAGCAGCTCAGACGGGTCCACAGATACGCAGTATTTT
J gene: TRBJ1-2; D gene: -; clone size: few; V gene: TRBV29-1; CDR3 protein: CSVEEPSWGYTF; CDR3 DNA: TGCAGCGTTGAAGAGCCGTCATGGGGCTACACCTTC
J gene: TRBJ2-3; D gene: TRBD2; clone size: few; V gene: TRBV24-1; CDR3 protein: CATQRGGADTQYF; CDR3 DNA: TGTGCCACACAGCGGGGGGGCGCAGATACGCAGTATTTT
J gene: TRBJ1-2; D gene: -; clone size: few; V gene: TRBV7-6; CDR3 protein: CASSAGTDDYGYTF; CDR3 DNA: TGTGCCAGCAGCGCTGGGACTGATGATTATGGCTACACCTTC
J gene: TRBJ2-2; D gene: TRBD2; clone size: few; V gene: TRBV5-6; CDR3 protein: CASSTGLAGDSGELFF; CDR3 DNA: TGTGCCAGCAGCACAGGACTAGCGGGAGATTCGGGGGAGCTGTTTTTT
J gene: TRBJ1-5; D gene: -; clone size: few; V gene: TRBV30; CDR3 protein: CAWSTQNNQPQHF; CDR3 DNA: TGTGCCTGGAGTACCCAGAACAATCAGCCCCAGCATTTT
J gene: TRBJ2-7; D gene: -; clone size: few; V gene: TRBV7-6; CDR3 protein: CASSWDSHSTYEQYF; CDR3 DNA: TGTGCCAGCAGCTGGGACTCACACTCCACGTACGAGCAGTACTTC
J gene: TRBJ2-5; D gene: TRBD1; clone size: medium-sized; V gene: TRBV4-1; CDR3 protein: CASSRKGDSLETQYF; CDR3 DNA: TGCGCCAGCAGCCGAAAGGGGGACAGTTTGGAGACCCAGTACTTC
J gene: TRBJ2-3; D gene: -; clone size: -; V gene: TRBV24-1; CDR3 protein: CATSDRPDTQYF; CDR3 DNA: TGTGCCACCAGTGATCGGCCAGATACGCAGTATTTT
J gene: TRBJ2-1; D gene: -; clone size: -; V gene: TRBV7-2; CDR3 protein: CASSWGLYSSYNEQFF; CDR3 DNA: TGTGCCAGCAGCTGGGGACTGTACAGCTCCTACAATGAGCAGTTCTTC
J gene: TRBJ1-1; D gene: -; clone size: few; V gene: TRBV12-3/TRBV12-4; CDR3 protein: CASSSGLNTEAFF; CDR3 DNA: TGTGCCAGCAGTTCAGGACTGAACACTGAAGCTTTCTTT
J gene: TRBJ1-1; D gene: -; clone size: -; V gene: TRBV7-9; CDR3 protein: CASRGLHTEAFF; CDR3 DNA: TGTGCCAGCCGGGGGTTGCACACTGAAGCTTTCTTT
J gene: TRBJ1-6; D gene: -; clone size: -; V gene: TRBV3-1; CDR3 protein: CASSQEWQEYNSPLHF; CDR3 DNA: TGTGCCAGCAGCCAAGAATGGCAGGAATATAATTCACCCCTCCACTTT
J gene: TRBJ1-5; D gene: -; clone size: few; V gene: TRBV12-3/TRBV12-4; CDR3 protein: CASRTGMSNQPQHF; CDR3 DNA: TGTGCCAGCAGGACGGGAATGAGCAATCAGCCCCAGCATTTT
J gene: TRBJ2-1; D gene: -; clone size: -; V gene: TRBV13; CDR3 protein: CASSDKSRSFGEQFF; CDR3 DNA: TGTGCCAGCAGCGACAAGAGCAGGTCGTTCGGTGAGCAGTTCTTC
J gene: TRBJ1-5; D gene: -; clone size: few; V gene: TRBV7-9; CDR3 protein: CASSPQIGPFNQPQHF; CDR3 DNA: TGTGCCAGCAGCCCGCAGATAGGGCCGTTCAATCAGCCCCAGCATTTT
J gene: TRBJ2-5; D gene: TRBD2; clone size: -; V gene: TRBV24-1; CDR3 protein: CATSDFRWSTSGEETQYF; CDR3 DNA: TGTGCCACCAGTGATTTCCGCTGGTCGACTAGCGGGGAAGAGACCCAGTACTTC
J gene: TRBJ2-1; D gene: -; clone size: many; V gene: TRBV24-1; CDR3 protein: CATSLTNYNEQFF; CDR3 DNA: TGTGCCACCAGTTTGACCAATTACAATGAGCAGTTCTTC